This T cell receptor beta chain was recovered during a study of blood T cell repertoires in COVID-19. Study-level information: COVID-19 samples from acute and convalescent phases originated in the United States, Italy and Spain. PBMCs, B-cell-depleted T cells, or T cells were the source of the cDNA or gDNA that made up the material.

In germline, CDR1 is MNHEY, CDR2 SMNVEV (reference sequence). V trimming: 5 bases; J trimming: 3 bases; junction bases outside the gene matches: 13. The CDR3 loop spans 16 amino acids. TCRdb's table, derived via immunoSEQ multiplex PCR, lists solely in-frame clones and lacks some. The table records under 200,000 clones, roughly 80% of them present only once. The clonotype originates from a woman aged 40 to 49 with acute COVID-19. The V and J genes are TRBV27 and TRBJ2-7; 7 bases align to TRBD2. Material for sequencing was PBMCs or T cells enriched from blood (not recorded which). CDR3 DNA sequence: TGTGCCAGCAGTCCCTCCGGTGCGGGAGCCGTCTACGAGCAGTACTTC. Amino acid sequence: CASSPSGAGAVYEQYF.